This TCR beta chain was sequenced in a study of cytotoxic CD8 clonotypes in ibrutinib-treated CLL. The table came from immunoSEQ multiplex PCR; TCRdb's copy has only in-frame clones and leaves some out. The sample has approximately 46,000 clones, over 60% seen once. This clone has more than one count but fewer than ten. Trimming removed 3 bases from V and 7 bases from J, with 7 bases in between. The CDR3 consists of 11 residues. CDR1 and CDR2 from the germline V gene are DFQATT and SNEGSKA (reference sequence). The sequencing used PBMCs, collected after 12 months of ibrutinib treatment. The genes are TRBV20-1 and TRBJ2-1; D is undetermined. This TCR was sampled from a human donor with chronic lymphocytic leukemia. The CDR3 here is CSASTQNEQFF. The DNA for the CDR3 is TGCAGTGCTAGCACCCAGAATGAGCAGTTCTTC.